The rows below give T cell receptor beta chains drawn from one sample of a study of blood T cell repertoires in COVID-19. Assay: immunoSEQ multiplex PCR; the TCRdb copy retains only in-frame clones and omits some. This sample has hundreds of thousands of clones, with around 89% found just once. Specimen: PBMCs or T cells enriched from blood (not recorded which). Receptor source: a middle-aged man who had recovered from COVID-19. CDR3s include the opening cysteine and the closing phenylalanine or tryptophan. D genes are given only for firm matches. Some rows mark clone size as missing; the rest say once, few, many or name a class of expanded clone.

CDR3: CASSFSRGSYNEQFF
DNA: TGTGCCAGCAGCTTTTCCCGGGGCTCCTACAATGAGCAGTTCTTC
D: .
V: TRBV7-3
J: TRBJ2-1
size: .

CDR3: CASSFRVAGGEQYF
DNA: TGTGCCAGCAGCTTCCGGGTAGCCGGAGGCGAGCAGTACTTC
D: .
V: TRBV7-9
J: TRBJ2-7
size: .

CDR3: CASSHGQPDGYTF
DNA: TGTGCCAGCAGCCACGGACAGCCTGATGGCTACACCTTC
D: .
V: TRBV3-1/TRBV3-2
J: TRBJ1-2
size: .

CDR3: CASSPQGRGVTGELFF
DNA: TGTGCCAGCAGCCCGCAGGGTCGGGGGGTCACCGGGGAGCTGTTTTTT
D: TRBD2
V: TRBV14
J: TRBJ2-2
size: few

CDR3: CASSTSGQGAGELFF
DNA: TGTGCCAGCAGCACCTCGGGACAGGGTGCCGGGGAGCTGTTTTTT
D: TRBD1
V: TRBV11-3
J: TRBJ2-2
size: .

CDR3: CASSPQTMPSGSRDTQYF
DNA: TGTGCCAGCAGCCCCCAAACGATGCCTAGCGGTTCCCGCGATACGCAGTATTTT
D: TRBD2
V: TRBV7-2
J: TRBJ2-3
size: .

CDR3: CASSFRTSGVGETQYF
DNA: TGTGCCAGCAGCTTCCGGACTAGCGGGGTGGGAGAGACCCAGTACTTC
D: TRBD2
V: TRBV7-2
J: TRBJ2-5
size: .

CDR3: CASSSPGQSYEQYF
DNA: TGTGCCAGCAGTTCTCCGGGACAGAGCTACGAGCAGTACTTC
D: TRBD1
V: TRBV28
J: TRBJ2-7
size: few

CDR3: CASRKLGAGLHTGELFF
DNA: TGTGCCAGCCGAAAGTTAGGGGCAGGGCTGCACACCGGGGAGCTGTTTTTT
D: .
V: TRBV27
J: TRBJ2-2
size: few

CDR3: CASSRTELVPEAFF
DNA: TGTGCCAGCAGTCGGACAGAATTAGTCCCTGAAGCTTTCTTT
D: .
V: TRBV2
J: TRBJ1-1
size: .

CDR3: CASRSRAGPTEAFF
DNA: TGTGCCAGCAGGTCTCGGGCGGGCCCCACTGAAGCTTTCTTT
D: .
V: TRBV5-4
J: TRBJ1-1
size: .

CDR3: CASSYGESGNTEAFF
DNA: TGTGCCAGCAGCTACGGAGAATCGGGAAACACTGAAGCTTTCTTT
D: .
V: TRBV7-3
J: TRBJ1-1
size: .

CDR3: CASSLVGTSESLNEQFF
DNA: TGTGCCAGCAGCTTAGTGGGAACTAGCGAATCCCTCAATGAGCAGTTCTTC
D: TRBD2
V: TRBV7-2
J: TRBJ2-1
size: .

CDR3: CASSGLAGADEQFF
DNA: TGTGCCAGCAGTGGACTAGCGGGAGCGGATGAGCAGTTCTTC
D: TRBD2
V: TRBV9
J: TRBJ2-1
size: .

CDR3: CASSPRRTREYGYTF
DNA: TGTGCCAGCAGCCCCCGCCGAACAAGGGAGTATGGCTACACCTTC
D: .
V: TRBV7-9
J: TRBJ1-2
size: .

CDR3: CASRDRGNSPLHF
DNA: TGTGCCAGCAGGGACAGGGGTAATTCACCCCTCCACTTT
D: TRBD1
V: TRBV3-1/TRBV3-2
J: TRBJ1-6
size: once

CDR3: CASSETSGGYFDTQYF
DNA: TGCGCCAGCAGTGAAACTAGCGGGGGGTACTTCGATACGCAGTATTTT
D: TRBD2
V: TRBV10-1
J: TRBJ2-3
size: .

CDR3: CASSLGLGISSYGYTF
DNA: TGTGCCAGCAGCTTAGGATTGGGCATTTCGAGCTATGGCTACACCTTC
D: .
V: TRBV11-2
J: TRBJ1-2
size: .

CDR3: CATTKTRQRPSTDTQYF
DNA: TGTGCCACCACCAAGACCCGACAGAGACCGAGCACAGATACGCAGTATTTT
D: .
V: TRBV15
J: TRBJ2-3
size: .

CDR3: CASGLTGSGANVLTF
DNA: TGTGCTAGTGGTCTTACCGGCTCTGGGGCCAACGTCCTGACTTTC
D: .
V: TRBV12-5
J: TRBJ2-6
size: .

CDR3: CASSLGQYNEQFF
DNA: TGTGCCAGCAGCTTAGGGCAATACAATGAGCAGTTCTTC
D: .
V: TRBV11-2
J: TRBJ2-1
size: .

CDR3: CASRGLAGDQGYNEQFF
DNA: TGTGCCAGCAGGGGACTAGCGGGAGATCAAGGCTACAATGAGCAGTTCTTC
D: TRBD2
V: TRBV4-2
J: TRBJ2-1
size: .

CDR3: CASTRTGSFGSPLHF
DNA: TGTGCCAGCACACGGACAGGGAGTTTCGGTTCACCCCTCCACTTT
D: TRBD1
V: TRBV6-5
J: TRBJ1-6
size: .

CDR3: CASSGQGGSGNTIYF
DNA: TGTGCCAGCAGCGGACAGGGAGGCTCTGGAAACACCATATATTTT
D: TRBD1
V: TRBV9
J: TRBJ1-3
size: .

CDR3: CASSLGHNTEAFF
DNA: TGTGCCAGCAGCCTAGGACACAACACTGAAGCTTTCTTT
D: .
V: TRBV7-3
J: TRBJ1-1
size: .

CDR3: CASSPRTSRYSNEQFF
DNA: TGTGCCAGCAGCCCCCGGACTAGCCGTTACAGCAATGAGCAGTTCTTC
D: TRBD2
V: TRBV6-2/TRBV6-3
J: TRBJ2-1
size: once

CDR3: CASSLPTGAIYGYTF
DNA: TGTGCCAGCAGTCTTCCGACAGGGGCCATTTATGGCTACACCTTC
D: TRBD1
V: TRBV28
J: TRBJ1-2
size: .

CDR3: CASSQVGRAYEQYF
DNA: TGCGCCAGCAGCCAAGTGGGCAGAGCCTACGAGCAGTACTTC
D: .
V: TRBV4-1
J: TRBJ2-7
size: .

CDR3: CASSLVPPGADTQYF
DNA: TGTGCCAGCAGCTTAGTCCCCCCAGGGGCGGATACGCAGTATTTT
D: .
V: TRBV7-8
J: TRBJ2-3
size: .

CDR3: CASSSGDSPTDTQYF
DNA: TGTGCCAGCAGCTCCGGCGACTCCCCCACAGATACGCAGTATTTT
D: .
V: TRBV7-2
J: TRBJ2-3
size: once

CDR3: CASSPRTGGTEAFF
DNA: TGTGCCAGCAGCCCAAGGACAGGCGGCACTGAAGCTTTCTTT
D: TRBD1
V: TRBV11-3
J: TRBJ1-1
size: .

CDR3: CASSQETRLYGYTF
DNA: TGCGCCAGCAGCCAAGAAACTCGCCTTTATGGCTACACCTTC
D: .
V: TRBV4-1
J: TRBJ1-2
size: .

CDR3: CASSPGTTWLTQYF
DNA: TGTGCCAGCAGCCCCGGGACTACGTGGTTGACCCAGTACTTC
D: TRBD2
V: TRBV7-6
J: TRBJ2-5
size: .

CDR3: CASRTGGVGTEAFF
DNA: TGTGCCAGCAGAACAGGGGGAGTTGGCACTGAAGCTTTCTTT
D: TRBD1
V: TRBV6-5
J: TRBJ1-1
size: .

CDR3: CASSYGSVSYEQYF
DNA: TGTGCCAGCAGTTACGGGAGCGTTTCCTACGAGCAGTACTTC
D: .
V: TRBV6-5
J: TRBJ2-7
size: .

CDR3: CASRPNRVYQETQYF
DNA: TGTGCCAGCAGACCTAACAGGGTGTACCAAGAGACCCAGTACTTC
D: .
V: TRBV28
J: TRBJ2-5
size: .

CDR3: CASSRRDTTGELFF
DNA: TGTGCCAGCAGTCGCCGGGACACCACCGGGGAGCTGTTTTTT
D: .
V: TRBV6-5
J: TRBJ2-2
size: .

CDR3: CASSETGDSYEQYF
DNA: TGCGCCAGCAGCGAGACAGGGGACTCCTACGAGCAGTACTTC
D: TRBD1
V: TRBV5-1
J: TRBJ2-7
size: .

CDR3: CASSLRPSSYNEQFF
DNA: TGTGCCAGCAGTCTGCGCCCGAGCTCCTACAATGAGCAGTTCTTC
D: .
V: TRBV28
J: TRBJ2-1
size: .

CDR3: CASSLAALTGNYGYTF
DNA: TGTGCCAGCAGCTTAGCCGCCCTCACAGGAAACTATGGCTACACCTTC
D: .
V: TRBV7-2
J: TRBJ1-2
size: once

CDR3: CASSQDPPGLLTYQPQHF
DNA: TGCGCCAGCAGCCAAGACCCTCCGGGACTCCTAACCTATCAGCCCCAGCATTTT
D: .
V: TRBV4-1
J: TRBJ1-5
size: .

CDR3: CSAGQGAYGYTF
DNA: TGCAGCGCCGGACAGGGGGCTTATGGCTACACCTTC
D: TRBD1
V: TRBV29-1
J: TRBJ1-2
size: .

CDR3: CASSLSHTSRREQYF
DNA: TGTGCCAGCAGCTTATCCCATACTAGTAGGCGGGAGCAGTACTTC
D: .
V: TRBV7-2
J: TRBJ2-7
size: .